The TCR beta chain under discussion was sequenced for a study of cytomegalovirus exposure and HLA in healthy donors. Likely unrecorded immune exposures existed in these nominally healthy donors. General study findings and limits: Within an earlier analysis, most TCR beta V segments proved productive either about 87% or about 30% of the time. Most sequenced TCRs were rare (though some public TCRs occurred in many donors).

Trimming took off 6 bases at V and 0 bases at J, with 11 bases between the two ends. Germline V gene sequence: CDR1 SEHNR, CDR2 FQNEAQ (reference sequence). The CDR3 has 14 residues. In regard to this clone: Its antigen is as yet unknown.

A multiplex PCR was run with 60 Vbeta primers and 13 Jbeta primers. The method was immunoSEQ multiplex PCR; TCRdb's version includes in-frame clones alone and lacks a portion of them. The sample lists roughly 160,000 clones, 84% occurring once. This chain uses TRBV7-9 with TRBJ1-1; D gene uncertain. What was sequenced was PBMCs. The TCR was taken from a boy between 2 and 10 years old in good health and CMV-seronegative. The CDR3 nucleotides read TGTGCCAGCAGTCCGCAAGCTATGAACACTGAAGCTTTCTTT. Encoded protein: CASSPQAMNTEAFF.